The sequence of this T cell receptor (beta chain) was determined in a study of blood T cells in healthy people across ages. About this clonotype: Its antigen is currently unknown.

A sample-barcoded 5' primer and a J-beta primer mix were used in a second PCR of about 7 to 11 cycles. The yield of each sample was at least 2.5 million CDR3-containing paired-end reads. TCRdb redid the calling of the 5' RACE reads with MiXCR, one entry per CDR3 protein. The sample has fewer than 2 million distinct CDR3 sequences, about two fifths seen once. Study conclusions and caveats: Donor CMV infection status was unknown, possibly confounding age-related changes in expanded clonotypes. Donors of long life had a larger count of naive CD4+ cells and greater diversity than aged donors.

The CDR3 consists of 14 residues. The V end was cut by 0 bases, the J end by 5 bases, with 10 bases between. Germline CDR1 is MNHEY and CDR2 is SVGEGT. This clonotype was sampled from a human donor in good health. Sequencing input: blood. The gene calls are TRBV6-2 or TRBV6-3 and TRBJ2-5; D call uncertain. This CDR3 is CASSYSRNRETQYF. The CDR3 nucleotides read TGTGCCAGCAGTTACTCCAGGAACCGCGAGACCCAGTACTTC.